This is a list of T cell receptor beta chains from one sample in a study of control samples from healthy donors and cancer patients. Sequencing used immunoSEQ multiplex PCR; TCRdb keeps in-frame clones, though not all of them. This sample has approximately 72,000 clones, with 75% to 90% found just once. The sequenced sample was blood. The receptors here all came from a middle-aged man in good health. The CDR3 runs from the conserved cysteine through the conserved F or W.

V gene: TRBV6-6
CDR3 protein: CASSRTGRMRVGQPQHF

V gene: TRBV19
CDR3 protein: CASSIVGLGVLSPDTQYF

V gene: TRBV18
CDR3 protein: CASSPSVPGDTQYF

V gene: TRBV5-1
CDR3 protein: CASRARDYGYTF

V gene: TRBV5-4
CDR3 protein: CASSLGLAGPTDTQYF

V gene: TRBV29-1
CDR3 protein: CSARDRGGYEQYF

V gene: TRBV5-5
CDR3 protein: CASSFRLAGVPGNEQFF

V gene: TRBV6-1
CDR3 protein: CASSEAGGGADTQYF

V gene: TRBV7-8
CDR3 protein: CASSFAKGVANYGYTF

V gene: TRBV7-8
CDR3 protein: CASSPRNTEAFF

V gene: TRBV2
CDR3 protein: CASSENVAYTGELFF

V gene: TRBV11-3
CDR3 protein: CASRQGGNTGELFF

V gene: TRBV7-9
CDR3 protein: CASTLTGYEQYF

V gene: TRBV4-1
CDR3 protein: CASSQDSPGGFNEQFF

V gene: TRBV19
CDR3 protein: CASSIRGNTEAFF

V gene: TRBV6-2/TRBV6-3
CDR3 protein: CASSYFGGPTEAFF

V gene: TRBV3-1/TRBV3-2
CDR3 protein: CASSQLPVGDRGNQPQHF

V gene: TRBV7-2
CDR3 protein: CASSSRLDEKLFF

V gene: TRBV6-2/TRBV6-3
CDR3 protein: CASSFRAFSGNTIYF

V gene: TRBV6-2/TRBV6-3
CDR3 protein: CASSYVWTQYF

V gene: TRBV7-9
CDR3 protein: CASSLLGGAGANVLTF

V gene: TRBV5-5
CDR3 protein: CASSWTGAIDTQYF

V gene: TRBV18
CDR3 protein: CASSKYQGRGNTDTQYF

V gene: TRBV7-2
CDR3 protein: CASSLVQGGAFF

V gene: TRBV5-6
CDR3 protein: CASSGQGNYGYTF

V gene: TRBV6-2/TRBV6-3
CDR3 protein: CASSIPGLGGEQYF

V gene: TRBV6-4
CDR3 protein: CASSLDPAHQPQHF